Below are 13 T cell receptor beta chains sequenced from a single sample in a study of chemoradiotherapy in HPV16-positive cancers (dated by TCRdb to the early 2020s). Receptors were amplified or captured by the immunoSEQ multiplex PCR assay. TCRdb carries this immuneACCESS record with in-frame sequences only. Its versions omit some clonotypes, under half of them owing to an unresolved V gene in the studies checked, with the rest unexplained. For this sample there are 5,000 to 5,500 clones; roughly nine tenths appear just once. Of the sample, under 3% falls within the top ten clones. The material was tumor tissue, obtained from a patient who underwent chemoradiotherapy. The source is a human donor with HPV-associated anogenital cancer.

The V and J genes are TRBV4-1 and TRBJ1-5, with D perhaps TRBD1 (5 bases). CDR3 length: 17 residues. V was cut by 0 bases and J by 4 bases, with 16 bases left in between. Germline CDR1 is MGHRA and CDR2 is YSYEKL. In DNA form, the CDR3 reads TGCGCCAGCAGCCAAGATTTCCCCGGGACGAGGAATCAGCCCCAGCATTTT. Protein: CASSQDFPGTRNQPQHF.

The chain employs TRBV7-6 and TRBJ2-1; TRBD2 matches at 10 bases. J lost 7 bases, V lost 2 bases, and 17 bases had no gene match. The germline CDR1 and CDR2 sequences are SGHVS and FNYEAQ. CDR3 length: 19 amino acids. CDR3: CASSLSPPRTSGILNEQFF. DNA of the CDR3: TGTGCCAGCAGCTTATCACCCCCTCGCACTAGCGGGATATTAAATGAGCAGTTCTTC.

This rearrangement joins TRBV10-1 to TRBJ1-2, with TRBD1 as a possible D gene (5 bases). Trimming removed 0 bases at V and 4 bases at J, with 9 bases between. CDR1 is WNHNN and CDR2 is SYGVQD in the germline V gene (reference sequence). The CDR3 totals 14 residues. CDR3 loop: CASSESVTGYGYTF. CDR3 DNA sequence: TGCGCCAGCAGTGAGTCGGTCACAGGCTATGGCTACACCTTC.

This sequence joins TRBV19 and TRBJ2-2; perhaps D is TRBD1 or TRBD2 (6 bases each). The germline V gene has CDR1 LNHDA and CDR2 SQIVND (reference sequence). CDR3 length: 13 amino acids. V lost 5 bases and J lost 6, with 10 bases in between. Here the CDR3 reads CASSLRGAGELFF. The CDR3 DNA is TGTGCCAGTAGTTTAAGGGGGGCCGGGGAGCTGTTTTTT.

CDR3 DNA sequence: TGTGCCAGCAGTTTAATTCAGGGCAAAAACATTCAGTACTTC. Protein product: CASSLIQGKNIQYF. The genes are TRBV28 and TRBJ2-4, with D perhaps matching TRBD1 (5 bases). This CDR3 region has 14 residues. Germline V gene sequence: CDR1 MDHEN, CDR2 SYDVKM. The V gene lost 2 bases and the J gene lost 3 bases, with 8 bases spanning the gap.

The chain recombines TRBV6-5 with TRBJ2-2; no firm D call. From germline, CDR1 is MNHEY and CDR2 SVGAGI. Between the trimmed V and J ends, which lost 7 bases and 4 bases, there was a span of 10 bases. This CDR3 has 13 amino acids. The CDR3 sequence is CASISPGTGELFF. The CDR3 DNA reads TGTGCCAGCATCTCCCCTGGCACCGGGGAGCTGTTTTTT.

The chain joins TRBV5-1 to TRBJ2-1; 7 bases are shared with TRBD2. J gave up 2 bases and V 3 bases, and 2 bases lay outside the gene matches. There are 14 residues in the CDR3. Germline V gives CDR1 SGHRS, CDR2 YFSETQ. CDR3 nucleotides: TGCGCCAGCAGCTCCGGACTAGCCTACAATGAGCAGTTCTTC. Translating gives CASSSGLAYNEQFF.

V is TRBV2 and J is TRBJ1-1; D not certain. The CDR3 sequence is 13 residues long. The germline V gene has CDR1 SNHLY and CDR2 FYNNEI. The V gene lost 2 bases and the J gene lost 4 bases, with 8 bases spanning the gap. The CDR3 DNA is TGTGCCAGCAGTGAATGGGGATTCACTGAAGCTTTCTTT. Protein product: CASSEWGFTEAFF. Combining the CDR3 with reference TRBV2 and TRBJ1-1 gives the whole variable domain EPEVTQTPSHQVTQMGQEVILRCVPISNHLYFYWYRQILGQKVEFLVSFYNNEISEKSEIFDDQFSVERPDGSNFTLKIRSTKLEDSAMYFCASSEWGFTEAFFGQGTRLTVV.

V and J are TRBV2 and TRBJ2-4; D uncertain. Deletions cut 6 bases from V and 6 bases from J, with 6 bases between. The CDR3 length is 11 residues. CDR1 and CDR2 (germline): SNHLY, FYNNEI. CDR3 sequence reads: CASRELNIQYF. The CDR3 DNA reads as TGTGCCAGCAGGGAACTAAACATTCAGTACTTC.

V and J are TRBV5-1 and TRBJ2-6, with D perhaps TRBD2 (5 bases). Trimming shortened V by 2 bases and J by 2 bases, and 8 bases separated the two germline ends. Germline V gene lookup returns CDR1 SGHRS and CDR2 YFSETQ. This CDR3 is 15 amino acids long. The CDR3 nucleotides are TGCGCCAGCAGCTTTACAGCGGCTGGGGCCAACGTCCTGACTTTC. This sequence encodes CASSFTAAGANVLTF. Complete variable domain (other parts from reference TRBV5-1 and TRBJ2-6): KAGVTQTPRYLIKTRGQQVTLSCSPISGHRSVSWYQQTPGQGLQFLFEYFSETQRNKGNFPGRFSGRQFSNSRSEMNVSTLELGDSALYLCASSFTAAGANVLTFGAGSRLTVL.

The rearrangement uses TRBV4-1 and TRBJ2-7, with 8 bases aligning to TRBD1. Germline trimming cut 0 bases from V and 3 bases from J; bases unmatched to any gene: 10. The germline gives CDR1 MGHRA, CDR2 YSYEKL. The CDR3 runs to 17 residues. CDR3 in DNA: TGCGCCAGCAGCCAAGATAAAGGGACAGGAGAAGTCTACGAGCAGTACTTC. This translates into CASSQDKGTGEVYEQYF.

The chain has TRBV5-1 and TRBJ2-7; TRBD2 is a possible D gene (6 bases). The V gene lost 4 bases and the J gene lost 7 bases, with 18 bases spanning the gap. There are 14 residues in the CDR3. Germline values: CDR1 SGHRS, CDR2 YFSETQ. CDR3 nucleotide sequence: TGCGCCAGCAGCGACCGGGACTCGCGAGGAGAGCAGTACTTC. Translation gives CASSDRDSRGEQYF.

V and J are TRBV9 and TRBJ2-3, with a tentative D call TRBD2 (5 bases). Germline V lookup: CDR1 SGDLS, CDR2 YYNGEE. The CDR3 has 14 amino acids. Trimming left V 5 bases short and J 1 base short, with 11 bases between. The CDR3 DNA sequence: TGTGCCAGCAGTGGCCGGCGGGGCACAGATACGCAGTATTTT. Translation: CASSGRRGTDTQYF.